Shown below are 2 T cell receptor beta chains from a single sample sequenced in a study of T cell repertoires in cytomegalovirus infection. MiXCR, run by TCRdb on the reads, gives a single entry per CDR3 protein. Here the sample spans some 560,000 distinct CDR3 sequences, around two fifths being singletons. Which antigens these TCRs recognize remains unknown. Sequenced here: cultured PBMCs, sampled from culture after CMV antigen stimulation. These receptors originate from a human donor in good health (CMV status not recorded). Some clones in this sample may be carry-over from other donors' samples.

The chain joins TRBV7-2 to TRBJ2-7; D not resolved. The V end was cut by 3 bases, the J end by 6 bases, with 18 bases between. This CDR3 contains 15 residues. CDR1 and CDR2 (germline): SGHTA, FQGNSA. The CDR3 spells CASSFSPTPGSEQYF. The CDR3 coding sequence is TGTGCCAGCAGCTTTAGCCCGACCCCGGGCAGCGAGCAGTACTTC.

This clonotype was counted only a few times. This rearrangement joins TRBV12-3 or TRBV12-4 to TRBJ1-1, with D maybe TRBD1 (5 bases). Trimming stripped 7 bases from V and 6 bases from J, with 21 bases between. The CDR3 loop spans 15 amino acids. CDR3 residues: CASTPRGDKGPEAFF. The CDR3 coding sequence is TGTGCCAGCACCCCCCGGGGAGATAAGGGGCCTGAAGCTTTCTTT.